The 22 T cell receptor beta chains presented below share a single source sample, sequenced in a study of control samples from healthy donors and cancer patients. The assay was immunoSEQ multiplex PCR, and TCRdb's table has in-frame clones only and misses some. The sample contains 55,000 to 80,000 clones, roughly 89% of which appear only once. Sequenced material: PBMCs. The receptor set was obtained from a man aged 60 to 75 with colorectal cancer.

To note about this clone: A read error may produce the germline difference seen at one junction end. V and J are TRBV20-1 and TRBJ2-5, with a possible D match to TRBD1 (6 bases). The CDR3 extends over 11 amino acids. Germline V gene sequence: CDR1 DFQATT, CDR2 SNEGSKA (reference sequence). CDR3 region: CSAWGREAQYF. The CDR3 region has the DNA TGCAGTGCCTGGGGGCGAGAGGCCCAGTACTTC.

The chain recombines TRBV7-9 with TRBJ1-1; D unclear. Germline V gene lookup returns CDR1 SEHNR and CDR2 FQNEAQ (reference sequence). Trimming removed 1 base from V and 0 bases from J, with 9 bases in between. This CDR3 region has 15 residues. CDR3 DNA sequence: TGTGCCAGCAGCTTAGTAGGGCTAATGAACACTGAAGCTTTCTTT. It yields the protein CASSLVGLMNTEAFF.

The chain carries TRBV5-1 and TRBJ2-2; TRBD2 matches 8 bases. CDR1 and CDR2 from the germline V gene are SGHRS and YFSETQ. The CDR3 spans 17 residues. After removal of 2 bases from V and 3 bases from J, the junction contained 9 bases not matched to a gene. The CDR3, as DNA: TGCGCCAGCAGCTTAACGGTCGTCGGGGGGGACACCGGGGAGCTGTTTTTT. Translation: CASSLTVVGGDTGELFF.

The chain uses TRBV5-1 and TRBJ2-5, with D possibly matching TRBD1 (6 bases). The CDR3 has 13 amino acids. Trimming cost V 5 bases and J 2 bases, with 10 bases left between them. Germline V gene lookup returns CDR1 SGHRS and CDR2 YFSETQ. In DNA form, the CDR3 reads TGCGCCAGCAGGCCGGACAGACAAGAGACCCAGTACTTC. Translation: CASRPDRQETQYF.

Written as DNA, the CDR3 is TGTGCCAGCAGCCCCCGGACAGGGATGAGTGGTTCACCCCTCCACTTT. It codes for CASSPRTGMSGSPLHF. The chain combines TRBV16 with TRBJ1-6; 8 bases line up with TRBD1. This CDR3 has 16 residues. The V gene's germline CDR1 is KGHSY and CDR2 FQNENV. The V gene end was trimmed by 4 bases and the J gene end by 9 bases; junction bases not matched to a gene: 11.

This chain links TRBV4-1 with TRBJ2-3; D is unclear. The ends were cut back, 4 bases at V and 7 bases at J, with 9 bases in the middle. The CDR3 is 12 amino acids. Germline lookup yields CDR1 MGHRA and CDR2 YSYEKL. The CDR3 loop is CASSPDPYTQYF. The CDR3 DNA sequence: TGCGCCAGCAGCCCCGACCCATATACGCAGTATTTT.

This sequence joins TRBV5-6 and TRBJ1-6, with unresolved D. With 0 bases removed from V and 10 bases from J, the gap between germline ends came to 8 bases. CDR1 and CDR2 (germline): SGHDT, YYEEEE. The CDR3 has 13 amino acids. CDR3 residues: CASSLGSGSPLHF. Written as DNA, the CDR3 is TGTGCCAGCAGCTTGGGGTCTGGGTCACCCCTCCACTTT.

This clone was recorded once. The V and J genes are TRBV7-9 and TRBJ1-2, with D perhaps TRBD1 (5 bases). The CDR3 totals 13 residues. Germline CDR1 and CDR2: SEHNR and FQNEAQ (reference sequence). Trimming cost V 5 bases and J 6 bases, with 13 bases left between them. The CDR3 nucleotides are TGTGCCAGCAGCCCGCAGGGTTTAGATGGCTACACCTTC. Translating it yields CASSPQGLDGYTF.

The sample holds one count of this clone. This chain uses TRBV7-3 with TRBJ2-3; the D gene could be TRBD1 or TRBD2 (5 bases each). Between the trimmed V and J ends, which lost 5 bases and 2 bases, there was a span of 20 bases. Germline CDR1 and CDR2: SGHTA and FQGTGA. The CDR3 is 17 residues long. CDR3 nucleotide sequence: TGTGCCAGCAGCGTAGGGGTGGGGACCTCGGCCACAGATACGCAGTATTTT. It yields the protein CASSVGVGTSATDTQYF.

This rearrangement joins TRBV5-8 to TRBJ1-5, with D possibly TRBD1 on 6 matching bases. This CDR3 contains 12 residues. Trimming left V 4 bases short and J 11 bases short, with 13 bases between. Germline V gene lookup returns CDR1 SGHTS and CDR2 YDEGEE. DNA for the CDR3: TGTGCCAGCAGCATCACAGGGCGGACCCAGCATTTT. Translation gives CASSITGRTQHF.

The chain uses TRBV9 and TRBJ2-1, with TRBD1 identical over 7 bases. The CDR3 contains 16 residues. The J segment lost 6 bases and the V segment lost 4 bases, leaving 13 bases of the junction unmatched. Germline lookup yields CDR1 SGDLS and CDR2 YYNGEE. CDR3 loop: CASSYEQGPPFNEQFF. For the CDR3, the DNA is TGTGCCAGCAGCTACGAACAGGGGCCCCCCTTCAATGAGCAGTTCTTC.

The chain has TRBV4-1 and TRBJ2-4; the D gene is possibly TRBD1 (6 bases). Per the germline V gene, CDR1 is MGHRA and CDR2 is YSYEKL. The CDR3 sequence is 13 residues long. Trimming removed 4 bases at V and 5 bases at J, with 9 bases between. CDR3 in amino acids: CASSPRQENIQYF. CDR3 nucleotide sequence: TGCGCCAGCAGCCCCCGACAGGAAAACATTCAGTACTTC.

The count of this clone is one. The V and J genes are TRBV5-4 and TRBJ1-1, with D unresolved. The V end was cut by 2 bases, the J end by 0 bases, with 8 bases between. The germline V gene has CDR1 SGHNT and CDR2 YYREEE (reference sequence). CDR3 size: 14 residues. This CDR3 is CASSFKHLNTEAFF. The CDR3 DNA reads as TGTGCCAGCAGCTTCAAACACTTGAACACTGAAGCTTTCTTT.

This chain joins TRBV7-2 and TRBJ2-1; the match to TRBD2 covers 10 bases. Per germline, CDR1 SGHTA and CDR2 FQGNSA. The CDR3 is 15 amino acids. Germline trimming cut 3 bases from V and 8 bases from J; bases unmatched to any gene: 7. The CDR3 region is CASSLSGGVTHEQFF. The DNA for the CDR3 is TGTGCCAGCAGCTTGAGCGGGGGGGTGACGCATGAGCAGTTCTTC.

The V gene is TRBV12-3 or TRBV12-4, the J gene TRBJ2-1, with no clear D. V was shortened by 3 bases and J by 10 bases, with 10 bases between the two germline ends. CDR3 length: 12 amino acids. For the CDR3, the DNA is TGTGCCAGCAGTTTGGGGTCGCGGGAGCAGTTCTTC. As protein: CASSLGSREQFF.

The gene calls are TRBV3-1 (or the pseudogene TRBV3-2) and TRBJ1-2; unclear D gene. This CDR3 region has 10 residues. CDR1 and CDR2 (germline): LGHDT, YNNKEL (reference sequence). The V gene lost 7 bases and the J gene lost 4 bases, with 4 bases spanning the gap. The CDR3 nucleotides are TGTGCCAGCAATCGCTATGGCTACACCTTC. Protein product: CASNRYGYTF.

The chain combines TRBV30 with TRBJ2-6, with 12 bases identical to TRBD2. CDR3 length equals 18 residues. Germline V lookup: CDR1 GTSNPN, CDR2 SVGIG (reference sequence). The ends lost 5 bases at V and 0 bases at J; junction bases unmatched: 8. CDR3 nucleotides: TGTGCCTGGCTTGGTGGACTAGCGGGGCCCTCTGGGGCCAACGTCCTGACTTTC. Protein product: CAWLGGLAGPSGANVLTF.

The chain employs TRBV12-5 and TRBJ1-1; D ambiguous. Trimming took off 3 bases at V and 0 bases at J, with 8 bases between the two ends. Germline assignment: CDR1 LGHNT and CDR2 FRNRAP. The CDR3 spans 14 residues. The DNA of the CDR3 is TGTGCTAGTGGTTTTTACGGGATGAACACTGAAGCTTTCTTT. Protein product: CASGFYGMNTEAFF.

The V and J genes are TRBV27 and TRBJ2-7; 9 bases match TRBD2. The ends lost 3 bases at V and 3 bases at J; junction bases unmatched: 9. The germline CDR1 and CDR2 sequences are MNHEY and SMNVEV (reference sequence). The CDR3 is made up of 16 amino acids. CDR3 amino acids: CASSFLVSGSDYEQYF. DNA for the CDR3: TGTGCCAGCAGTTTTCTGGTTAGCGGGAGTGACTACGAGCAGTACTTC.

The J gene is TRBJ1-1, the V gene TRBV7-6; 7 bases are shared with TRBD1. Losses at the gene ends were 4 bases for V and 5 bases for J; bases not matched to a gene: 13. The CDR3 sequence is 16 residues long. Germline V gives CDR1 SGHVS, CDR2 FNYEAQ. This chain's CDR3 is CASSSTDRAVGTEAFF. CDR3 in DNA: TGTGCCAGCAGCTCCACCGACAGGGCGGTAGGGACTGAAGCTTTCTTT.

The chain carries TRBV5-1 and TRBJ2-3; possible D gene TRBD2, 5 bases. CDR3 length: 14 residues. V was clipped by 0 bases and J by 1 base, with 6 bases between them. The germline gives CDR1 SGHRS, CDR2 YFSETQ. The CDR3 loop is CASSLAGGTDTQYF. CDR3 nucleotides: TGCGCCAGCAGCTTGGCCGGGGGCACAGATACGCAGTATTTT. Full variable domain (outside the CDR3, taken from reference TRBV5-1 and TRBJ2-3): KAGVTQTPRYLIKTRGQQVTLSCSPISGHRSVSWYQQTPGQGLQFLFEYFSETQRNKGNFPGRFSGRQFSNSRSEMNVSTLELGDSALYLCASSLAGGTDTQYFGPGTRLTVL.

The chain uses TRBV9 and TRBJ2-4; 15 positions match TRBD2. With 3 bases clipped from V and 7 bases from J, the junction kept 8 bases outside the gene matches. CDR3 length equals 17 residues. The germline V gene encodes CDR1 SGDLS and CDR2 YYNGEE. The CDR3 protein is CASSGWTSGGARNIQYF. The CDR3 bases are TGTGCCAGCAGCGGGTGGACTAGCGGGGGGGCCCGGAACATTCAGTACTTC.